Below are 13 T cell receptor beta chains sequenced from a single sample in a study of cytomegalovirus exposure and HLA in healthy donors. PCR was performed using 60 Vbeta and 13 Jbeta primers. TCRdb keeps only in-frame clones here, not all; method: immunoSEQ multiplex PCR. The table shows 180,000 or so clones, with over 75% occurring only once. The sequenced sample consisted of PBMCs. Every receptor here comes from a female donor in good health and CMV-seronegative.

V and J are TRBV13 and TRBJ2-7; tentatively, D is TRBD2 (6 bases). Trimming took off 5 bases at V and 0 bases at J, with 14 bases between the two ends. Per germline, CDR1 PRHDT and CDR2 FYEKMQ (reference sequence). This CDR3 contains 15 residues. The CDR3 here is CASSRRGTGSYEQYF. The CDR3 coding sequence is TGTGCCAGCAGCAGGCGCGGGACTGGCTCCTACGAGCAGTACTTC.

The rearrangement uses TRBV28 and TRBJ1-5; perhaps TRBD1 as D (5 bases). The CDR3 has 16 amino acids. Trimming pared 7 bases from V and 4 bases from J, leaving 20 bases between. CDR1 is MDHEN and CDR2 is SYDVKM in the germline V gene. For the CDR3, the DNA is TGTGCCAGCACTGTCGGCGGGACCGCGAGTAATCAGCCCCAGCATTTT. Protein: CASTVGGTASNQPQHF.

This clone was recorded only once. The chain joins TRBV6-4 to TRBJ1-2; 7 nucleotides agree with TRBD1. V lost 3 bases, J lost 8 bases, and 12 bases stayed unmatched. CDR1 is MRHNA, CDR2 SNTAGT, per germline. The CDR3 length is 15 residues. The CDR3 DNA reads as TGTGCCAGCAGTGAAACTCCCGGGACAGTCGGCGGCTACACCTTC. This encodes CASSETPGTVGGYTF.

With regard to this clone: The junction differs from germline at one of its ends, possibly a read error. The chain links TRBV7-6 to TRBJ2-2; TRBD1 might be the D (5 bases). The CDR3 runs to 16 residues. Germline CDR1 SGHVS, CDR2 FNYEAQ. CDR3 residues: CASSRTPGLNTEELFF. CDR3 in DNA: TGTGCCAGCAGCAGGACGCCAGGGCTTAACACCGAGGAGCTGTTTTTT. The variable domain in full, with the rest retrieved from reference TRBV7-6 and TRBJ2-2, is GAGVSQSPRYKVTKRGQDVALRCDPISGHVSLYWYRQALGQGPEFLTYFNYEAQQDKSGLPNDRFSAERPEGSISTLTIQRTEQRDSAMYRCASSRTPGLNTEELFFGEGSRLTVL.

V is TRBV9 and J is TRBJ1-2; 7 nucleotides line up with TRBD1. After removal of 1 base from V and 6 bases from J, the junction contained 9 bases not matched to a gene. The CDR3 consists of 15 residues. CDR1 is SGDLS, CDR2 YYNGEE, per germline. In nucleotides, the CDR3 is TGTGCCAGCAGCGTAATGGGACAGCCTGGGGATGGCTACACCTTC. Translated, it gives CASSVMGQPGDGYTF.

This clone was seen a single time. The J gene is TRBJ2-7, the V gene TRBV28, with D perhaps TRBD2 (6 bases). The V gene lost 6 bases and the J gene lost 5 bases, with 17 bases spanning the gap. CDR1 and CDR2 (germline): MDHEN, SYDVKM. CDR3 length: 14 residues. The DNA of the CDR3 is TGTGCCAGCAGACGACGGTCTCCGGGGGACGAGCAGTACTTC. This sequence encodes CASRRRSPGDEQYF.

This clone was detected only a few times. In DNA, the CDR3 is TGTGCCAGCAGCTTAAAACCCAGGGCGAACACCGGGGAGCTGTTTTTT. Translated: CASSLKPRANTGELFF. The V and J genes are TRBV7-3 and TRBJ2-2, with D possibly TRBD1 on 5 matching bases. V was trimmed by 1 base and J by 0 bases, leaving 9 bases between them. Germline V gene lookup returns CDR1 SGHTA and CDR2 FQGTGA. The CDR3 length is 16 residues.

J is TRBJ2-1 and V is TRBV14, with TRBD2 matching over 10 bases. Germline trimming cut 2 bases from V and 9 bases from J; bases unmatched to any gene: 4. CDR1 SGHDN and CDR2 FVKESK come from the germline V gene. The CDR3 length is 14 residues. The CDR3 loop is CASSQPGLAFEQFF. In DNA, the CDR3 is TGTGCCAGCAGCCAACCGGGACTAGCGTTTGAGCAGTTCTTC. Filled out from reference TRBV14 and TRBJ2-1, the complete variable domain reads EAGVTQFPSHSVIEKGQTVTLRCDPISGHDNLYWYRRVMGKEIKFLLHFVKESKQDESGMPNNRFLAERTGGTYSTLKVQPAELEDSGVYFCASSQPGLAFEQFFGPGTRLTVL.

The chain is built from TRBV18 and TRBJ1-1; TRBD1 matches at 8 bases. This CDR3 comprises 14 residues. Trimming at V came to 0 bases and at J to 4 bases, leaving 1 base not matched to a gene. Germline loops: CDR1 KGHSH, CDR2 LQKENI. The CDR3 DNA follows: TGTGCCAGCTCACCACCAACAGGGGGCACTGAAGCTTTCTTT. Protein: CASSPPTGGTEAFF.

The V gene is TRBV4-1, the J gene TRBJ1-1, with 9 nucleotides matching TRBD1. There are 14 residues in the CDR3. The V gene end was trimmed by 3 bases and the J gene end by 4 bases; junction bases not matched to a gene: 3. Germline V lookup: CDR1 MGHRA, CDR2 YSYEKL. CDR3 nucleotides: TGCGCCAGCAGCCAGCCGACAGGGGGCACTGAAGCTTTCTTT. It encodes CASSQPTGGTEAFF.

V gene TRBV4-3 combines with J gene TRBJ2-3, with D possibly matching TRBD2 (6 bases). Trimming cost V 2 bases and J 4 bases, with 13 bases left between them. Germline CDR1 and CDR2: LGHNA and YSLEER. The length of the CDR3 is 15 residues. The CDR3, as DNA: TGCGCCAGCAGCCAACAGGTTGGGGAGGCAGATACGCAGTATTTT. It yields the protein CASSQQVGEADTQYF.

The CDR3 region is CASSSPGLALSHTQYF. Here the CDR3 DNA reads TGTGCCAGCAGCTCTCCGGGACTAGCATTAAGCCATACGCAGTATTTT. The chain joins TRBV14 to TRBJ2-3; 9 bases map to TRBD2. This CDR3 contains 16 residues. V gave up 5 bases and J gave up 7 bases; unmatched junction bases: 13. Germline CDR1 reads SGHDN; CDR2 reads FVKESK.

The chain employs TRBV13 and TRBJ2-5; TRBD2 agrees at 7 bases. The germline gives CDR1 PRHDT, CDR2 FYEKMQ (reference sequence). The CDR3 contains 13 residues. V shed 3 bases and J 3 bases; nucleotides not matched to a gene: 1. CDR3 sequence: CASSFGRKETQYF. As DNA, the CDR3 is TGTGCCAGCAGCTTCGGGAGGAAAGAGACCCAGTACTTC.